This passage covers 20 T cell receptor beta chains from one sample sequenced in a study of early T cells in non-severe SARS-CoV-2 infection. TCRdb re-called the 5' RACE reads with MiXCR, one entry per CDR3 protein. Seen here are 80,000 to 95,000 distinct CDR3 sequences, approximately 13% observed once, and the top ten hold under 8%. The sample was whole blood. Receptors were obtained from an adult who was a healthcare worker with PCR-confirmed SARS-CoV-2 infection or an uninfected control (not recorded which).

CDR3 in amino acids: CASSLTGGVTQPQHF. CDR3 nucleotide sequence: TGTGCCAGCAGCCTAACAGGGGGCGTCACGCAGCCCCAGCATTTT. The V gene is TRBV7-9, the J gene TRBJ1-5, with 9 bases identical to TRBD1. There are 15 residues in the CDR3. The V segment lost 5 bases and the J segment 7 bases; nucleotides outside the gene matches: 9. Germline CDR1 reads SEHNR; CDR2 reads FQNEAQ (reference sequence).

The sample holds many counts of this clonotype. This chain uses TRBV4-2 with TRBJ1-1, with D maybe TRBD1 (5 bases). V lost 0 bases and J 1 base, leaving 12 bases between the germline ends. The germline V gene encodes CDR1 LGHNA and CDR2 YNFKEQ. The CDR3 extends over 16 amino acids. DNA for the CDR3: TGTGCCAGCAGCCAAGAGTGGGGGGGTAGGAACACTGAAGCTTTCTTT. Translation gives CASSQEWGGRNTEAFF.

CDR3 loop: CATSRGDRGSDTQYF. CDR3 bases: TGTGCCACCAGCAGAGGGGACAGGGGCTCCGATACGCAGTATTTT. The J gene is TRBJ2-3, the V gene TRBV15, with 10 bases aligning to TRBD1. Germline assignment: CDR1 LNHNV and CDR2 YYDKDF (reference sequence). Losses at the gene ends were 1 base for V and 6 bases for J; bases not matched to a gene: 4. The length of the CDR3 is 15 residues. Supplemented by reference TRBV15 and TRBJ2-3, the full variable domain reads DAMVIQNPRYQVTQFGKPVTLSCSQTLNHNVMYWYQQKSSQAPKLLFHYYDKDFNNEADTPDNFQSRRPNTSFCFLDIRSPGLGDTAMYLCATSRGDRGSDTQYFGPGTRLTVL.

The chain couples TRBV10-2 to TRBJ2-2; D gene ambiguous. CDR3 length: 13 amino acids. The germline V and J ends were trimmed by 2 bases and 4 bases, with 5 bases remaining between them. CDR1 WSHSY and CDR2 SAAADI come from the germline V gene. The chain's CDR3 is CASSEPGTGELFF. DNA of the CDR3: TGCGCCAGCAGTGAGCCGGGCACCGGGGAGCTGTTTTTT.

CDR3 bases: TGCGCCAGCAGCTTCCCACAGACCTATAGCGGGGGAGACACAGATACGCAGTATTTT. Translating it yields CASSFPQTYSGGDTDTQYF. This chain joins TRBV5-1 and TRBJ2-3; 9 bases agree with TRBD2. Trimming took 2 bases from V and 2 from J; bases not matched to a gene: 15. Germline assignment: CDR1 SGHRS and CDR2 YFSETQ. This CDR3 is 19 amino acids long.

This clonotype was counted only a few times. The J gene is TRBJ1-2, the V gene TRBV19; D gene unclear. The CDR3 covers 12 residues. Trimming left V 6 bases short and J 8 bases short, with 13 bases between. Germline V lookup: CDR1 LNHDA, CDR2 SQIVND (reference sequence). The CDR3 DNA follows: TGTGCCAGTAGGGGGATTTCTTACGGCTACACCTTC. Protein product: CASRGISYGYTF. The full variable domain, in which reference TRBV19 and TRBJ1-2 provide the parts outside the CDR3, is DGGITQSPKYLFRKEGQNVTLSCEQNLNHDAMYWYRQDPGQGLRLIYYSQIVNDFQKGDIAEGYSVSREKKESFPLTVTSAQKNPTAFYLCASRGISYGYTFGSGTRLTVV.

This clonotype came up many times. V usage is TRBV20-1 and J usage is TRBJ2-1, with D perhaps being TRBD1 or TRBD2 (5 bases each). The V and J ends lost 6 bases and 6 bases respectively, with 18 bases between them. This CDR3 region has 14 residues. From germline, CDR1 is DFQATT and CDR2 SNEGSKA (reference sequence). CDR3 DNA: TGCAGTGCCCCAGGGCGTGGAGGAACCAATGAGCAGTTCTTC. Its translation is CSAPGRGGTNEQFF.

This clonotype is labeled as large. The rearrangement uses TRBV27 and TRBJ2-3, with D unresolved. The CDR3 is 13 amino acids. V was trimmed by 5 bases and J by 3 bases, leaving 9 bases between them. CDR1 is MNHEY, CDR2 SMNVEV, per germline (reference sequence). CDR3 region: CASSLVETDTQYF. CDR3 bases: TGTGCCAGCAGTCTCGTAGAAACAGATACGCAGTATTTT.

In this sample, this clonotype turned up many times. V usage is TRBV30 and J usage is TRBJ2-7; a weak D match, TRBD2 (6 bases). This CDR3 contains 12 residues. Trimming shortened V by 5 bases and J by 2 bases, and 10 bases separated the two germline ends. Germline lookup yields CDR1 GTSNPN and CDR2 SVGIG (reference sequence). The CDR3 loop reads CAWGTFTYEQYF. CDR3 DNA: TGTGCCTGGGGGACTTTTACCTACGAGCAGTACTTC.

This clonotype showed up many times. The CDR3 spells CASSLGPGTQYF. The CDR3 DNA reads TGTGCCAGCAGCTTGGGTCCGGGGACCCAGTACTTC. J is TRBJ2-5 and V is TRBV11-2; D gene unclear. Per the germline V gene, CDR1 is SGHAT and CDR2 is FQNNGV. The CDR3 has 12 residues. Trimming took off 3 bases at V and 7 bases at J, with 9 bases between the two ends.

Worth noting for this clonotype: This could be a read error, since a much larger clone is one nucleotide away. The chain recombines TRBV13 with TRBJ2-7; TRBD1 aligns across 7 bases. Germline loops: CDR1 PRHDT, CDR2 FYEKMQ (reference sequence). The V and J ends lost 5 bases and 4 bases, in that order; junction bases with no gene match: 8. This CDR3 spans 14 amino acids. DNA for the CDR3: TGTGCCAGCAGCCGAGACAGGGTCCGGTACGAGCAGTACTTC. Translating gives CASSRDRVRYEQYF.

V and J are TRBV29-1 and TRBJ2-7; D is unclear. The CDR3 extends over 12 amino acids. The ends were cut back, 4 bases at V and 7 bases at J, with 14 bases in the middle. CDR1 is SQVTM, CDR2 ANQGSEA, per germline. CDR3 bases: TGCAGCGTTGTGGCGGCCCGTGGGGAGCAGTACTTC. As protein: CSVVAARGEQYF.

This clonotype has ten or more counts. The chain links TRBV10-3 to TRBJ2-5, with D possibly TRBD1 on 6 matching bases. Germline-derived CDR1 and CDR2 are ENHRY and SYGVKD. The CDR3 spans 13 residues. Trimming took off 4 bases at V and 5 bases at J, with 11 bases between the two ends. The CDR3 DNA reads TGTGCCATCAGTGGGACAGTCGGGGAGACCCAGTACTTC. This codes for CAISGTVGETQYF.

The chain combines TRBV7-3 with TRBJ2-1, with 10 bases identical to TRBD2. The ends lost 4 bases at V and 12 bases at J; junction bases unmatched: 9. The V gene's germline CDR1 is SGHTA and CDR2 FQGTGA. This CDR3 contains 14 residues. CDR3 protein: CASSSEGSGRGQFF. CDR3 bases: TGTGCCAGCAGCTCCGAGGGGAGCGGGAGGGGGCAGTTCTTC.

In this sample, this clonotype turned up many times. The J gene is TRBJ2-1, the V gene TRBV7-3; no clear D. CDR3 length equals 12 residues. The germline V gene encodes CDR1 SGHTA and CDR2 FQGTGA. V lost 1 base and J 10 bases, leaving 8 bases between the germline ends. CDR3 DNA: TGTGCCAGCAGCTTAATGGACGGGGAGCAGTTCTTC. Translating gives CASSLMDGEQFF.

This rearrangement joins TRBV5-1 to TRBJ1-3; 7 nucleotides agree with TRBD1. V gave up 0 bases and J gave up 1 base; unmatched junction bases: 4. CDR3 length: 16 amino acids. CDR1 SGHRS and CDR2 YFSETQ come from the germline V gene. Here the CDR3 reads CASSLDEGASGNTIYF. In DNA form, the CDR3 reads TGCGCCAGCAGCTTGGATGAGGGGGCGTCTGGAAACACCATATATTTT.

The J gene is TRBJ1-1, the V gene TRBV12-3 or TRBV12-4, with 8 bases identical to TRBD1. V was pared by 6 bases and J by 1 base, with 10 bases of the junction left unmatched. The CDR3 is made up of 16 amino acids. In DNA, the CDR3 is TGTGCCAGCAGGCCTAACAGGGGGAAAGGGAACACTGAAGCTTTCTTT. It encodes CASRPNRGKGNTEAFF.

This clonotype has more than one count but fewer than ten. At one end the junction does not follow the germline gene, possibly because of a read error. The chain recombines TRBV5-4 with TRBJ2-7; D is uncertain. CDR1 and CDR2 from the germline V gene are SGHNT and YYREEE (reference sequence). This CDR3 is 15 amino acids long. In nucleotides, the CDR3 is TGTGCCAGCAGCTTGGGGATCTACTCCTCCCACGAGCAGTACTTC. Translated, it gives CASSLGIYSSHEQYF. Together with reference TRBV5-4 and TRBJ2-7, the CDR3 gives the full variable domain: ETGVTQSPTHLIKTRGQQVTLRCSSQSGHNTVSWYQQALGQGPQFIFQYYREEENGRGNFPPRFSGLQFPNYSSELNVNALELDDSALYLCASSLGIYSSHEQYFGPGTRLTVT.

Many counts were recorded for this clonotype. The chain combines TRBV29-1 with TRBJ2-6, with TRBD1 matching over 8 bases. The trim removed 3 bases at V and 4 bases at J, leaving 11 bases unmatched. This CDR3 spans 17 amino acids. Germline values: CDR1 SQVTM, CDR2 ANQGSEA. The CDR3 region has the DNA TGCAGCGTTGAGACCGGGACAGGAACCGCCGGGGCCAACGTCCTGACTTTC. Residues: CSVETGTGTAGANVLTF.

CDR3 nucleotides: TGTGCCAGCAGCGCTGGGGACAGGGTGCGCGAGCAGTACTTC. Protein product: CASSAGDRVREQYF. The chain combines TRBV5-4 with TRBJ2-7, with 9 bases that match TRBD1. The V segment lost 4 bases and the J segment 6 bases; nucleotides outside the gene matches: 8. Per the germline V gene, CDR1 is SGHNT and CDR2 is YYREEE (reference sequence). This CDR3 contains 14 residues.